This is a list of T cell receptor beta chains from one sample in a study of pediatric ulcerative colitis. TCRdb keeps only in-frame clones here, not all; method: immunoSEQ multiplex PCR. The sample holds around 64,000 clones, over 70% seen once. Sequenced material: blood. These receptors came from a boy younger than 18 with moderate ulcerative colitis. CDR3s include the opening cysteine and the closing phenylalanine or tryptophan. The order of the fields is V gene, D gene, clone size, J gene, CDR3 DNA, CDR3 protein. A D gene is named only where the DNA matches it firmly. Clone size is shown for a subset of rows, as once, few, many or a class of expanded clone.

TRBV9	TRBD2	NA	TRBJ2-2	TGTGCCAGCAGCGTAGTTCGTTCCAGCGGGACGTCCGGGGAGCTGTTTTTT	CASSVVRSSGTSGELFF
TRBV28	NA	NA	TRBJ1-1	TGTGCCAGCAGTGGAAACATGAACACTGAAGCTTTCTTT	CASSGNMNTEAFF
TRBV2	NA	once	TRBJ1-2	TGTGCCAGCAGTGACGCTTGGACAATCGACTATGGCTACACCTTC	CASSDAWTIDYGYTF
TRBV12-5	NA	NA	TRBJ1-1	TGTGCTAGTGGTTTGGTTAGGGAAGTCCACACTGAAGCTTTCTTT	CASGLVREVHTEAFF
TRBV6-1	NA	NA	TRBJ2-3	TGTGCCAGCAGGCTAAATAGCGGCACGCAGTATTTT	CASRLNSGTQYF
TRBV11-2	TRBD1	once	TRBJ2-4	TGTGCCAGCAGGCCAGACAGGGCGGAGGCCAAAAACATTCAGTACTTC	CASRPDRAEAKNIQYF
TRBV5-4	NA	NA	TRBJ2-1	TGTGCCAGCAGCTTGGCGGGGGCTAGCGTATACAATGAGCAGTTCTTC	CASSLAGASVYNEQFF
TRBV7-8	NA	once	TRBJ2-7	TGTGCCAGCAGCTTCGGGGGAGAGACCTACGAGCAGTACTTC	CASSFGGETYEQYF
TRBV27	TRBD1	NA	TRBJ2-7	TGTGCCAGCAGTTATGGGACAGGGGACTACGAGCAGTACTTC	CASSYGTGDYEQYF
TRBV19	NA	few	TRBJ1-5	TGTGCCAGTAGGAGGTATAGCAATCAGCCCCAGCATTTT	CASRRYSNQPQHF
TRBV4-1	TRBD2	NA	TRBJ2-1	TGCGCCAGCAGCCAGTTTAGCGGGGGGGACAATGAGCAGTTCTTC	CASSQFSGGDNEQFF
TRBV9	TRBD1	NA	TRBJ2-1	TGTGCCAGCAGCGTAGATATCGGGGAGACAGGGCGACCCTCCTACAATGAGCAGTTCTTC	CASSVDIGETGRPSYNEQFF
TRBV7-6	TRBD2	NA	TRBJ2-3	TGTGCCAGCAGCGCTTCCAGCGGGGGGGCGGATACGCAGTATTTT	CASSASSGGADTQYF
TRBV7-7	NA	NA	TRBJ2-5	TGTGCCAGCAGCTTAGACGCACGGGATGGGGAGACCCAGTACTTC	CASSLDARDGETQYF
TRBV5-1	TRBD1	NA	TRBJ2-3	TGCGCCAGCAGCTGGGGACAGTTCGGCAAAGAAGATACGCAGTATTTT	CASSWGQFGKEDTQYF
TRBV9	NA	NA	TRBJ2-2	TGTGCCAGCAGCGAAGGGAACACCGGGGAGCTGTTTTTT	CASSEGNTGELFF
TRBV4-2	TRBD2	once	TRBJ2-7	TGTGCCAGCAGCCAACGGGAGGCCGGCTACGAGCAGTACTTC	CASSQREAGYEQYF
TRBV6-1	NA	few	TRBJ1-2	TGTGCCAGCAGGGACGGCGGGTACTATGGCTACACCTTC	CASRDGGYYGYTF
TRBV5-1	NA	NA	TRBJ2-1	TGCGCCAGCAGCTTTAGCGGTTCTTACAATGAGCAGTTCTTC	CASSFSGSYNEQFF
TRBV4-2	TRBD2	NA	TRBJ2-4	TGTGCCAGCAGCCCCCGGACGCCTAGCGGGGGTCCCCAAGGAATTCAGTACTTC	CASSPRTPSGGPQGIQYF
TRBV5-1	NA	NA	TRBJ2-1	TGCGCCAGCAGCTTGGGTGGTTACAATGAGCAGTTCTTC	CASSLGGYNEQFF
TRBV30	NA	few	TRBJ1-5	TGTGCCTGGAGTGCGGGGCTCCAGCCCCAGCATTTT	CAWSAGLQPQHF
TRBV25-1	NA	few	TRBJ1-1	TGTGCCAGCATGAGGGGTTTTGAAGCTTTCTTT	CASMRGFEAFF
TRBV6-1	NA	NA	TRBJ1-2	TGTGCCAGCAGTACACCTACTTGGGGCTACACCTTC	CASSTPTWGYTF
TRBV6-1	NA	NA	TRBJ1-3	TGTGCCAGCAGTCGAACGAGGGACTCTGGAAACACCATATATTTT	CASSRTRDSGNTIYF
TRBV19	NA	NA	TRBJ1-2	TGTGCCAGTAGGGGGCTCGGGGTTTTGACGACTGGCTACACCTTC	CASRGLGVLTTGYTF
TRBV9	TRBD1	NA	TRBJ1-2	TGTGCCAGCAGCTCTTGGACAGGGTCGTATGGCTACACCTTC	CASSSWTGSYGYTF
TRBV9	NA	NA	TRBJ2-3	TGTGCCAGCAGCGCCTCCCGGGCTTCTAGCACAGATACGCAGTATTTT	CASSASRASSTDTQYF
TRBV6-6	TRBD1	NA	TRBJ2-7	TGTGCCAGCAGTTCGGACAGGGAATTATCAGGAGAGCAGTACTTC	CASSSDRELSGEQYF